This TCR beta chain was captured by sequencing in a study of cytomegalovirus exposure and HLA in healthy donors. Broader study findings: One cluster of highly shared sequence variants probably arose as a sequencing artifact.

On this clone: The antigen is unknown.

13 Jbeta primers and 60 Vbeta primers were used for the PCR. Only in-frame clones appear in the TCRdb table, and some are missing; sequencing was by immunoSEQ multiplex PCR. The data contain 120,000 to 150,000 clones, approximately 72% of them singletons. The CDR3 is 16 residues long. V gave up 0 bases and J gave up 2 bases; unmatched junction bases: 4. Looked up from germline, CDR1 is WNHNN and CDR2 is SYGVQD (reference sequence). The sequence derives from a man in his forties in good health and CMV-seronegative. Material for sequencing was PBMCs. This chain connects TRBV10-1 to TRBJ2-5, with 9 bases matching TRBD2. The CDR3 is CASSESKAGGQETQYF. CDR3 in DNA: TGCGCCAGCAGTGAGTCGAAAGCGGGGGGACAAGAGACCCAGTACTTC.